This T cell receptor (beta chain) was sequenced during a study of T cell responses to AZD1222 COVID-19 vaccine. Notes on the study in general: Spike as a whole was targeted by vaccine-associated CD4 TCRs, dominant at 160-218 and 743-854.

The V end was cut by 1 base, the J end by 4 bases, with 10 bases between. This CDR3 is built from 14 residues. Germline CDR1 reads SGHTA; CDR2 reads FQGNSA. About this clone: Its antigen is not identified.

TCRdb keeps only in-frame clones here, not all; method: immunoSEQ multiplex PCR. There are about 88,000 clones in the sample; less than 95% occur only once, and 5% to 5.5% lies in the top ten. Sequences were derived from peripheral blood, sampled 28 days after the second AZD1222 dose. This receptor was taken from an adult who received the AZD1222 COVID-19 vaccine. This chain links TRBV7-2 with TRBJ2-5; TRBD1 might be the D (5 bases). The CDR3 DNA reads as TGTGCCAGCAGCTTAGAGTGGGGCCCAGAGACCCAGTACTTC. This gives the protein CASSLEWGPETQYF. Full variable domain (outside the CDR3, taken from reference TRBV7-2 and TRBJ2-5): GAGVSQSPSNKVTEKGKDVELRCDPISGHTALYWYRQSLGQGLEFLIYFQGNSAPDKSGLPSDRFSAERTGGSVSTLTIQRTQQEDSAVYLCASSLEWGPETQYFGPGTRLLVL.